This T cell receptor (beta chain) comes out of a study of glioma-infiltrating T cells after dendritic cell vaccination. Study-wide points: The cohort had few patients with full blood and tumor sets.

Sequenced by immunoSEQ multiplex PCR; TCRdb stores in-frame clones only, minus some. The profile shows under 100,000 clones, approximately 87% of them singletons. Before vaccination, two weeks after the third vaccination, and at progression, PBMC were collected. This CDR3 is built from 13 residues. The germline gives CDR1 MNHEY, CDR2 SMNVEV (reference sequence). The germline V and J ends were trimmed by 7 bases and 2 bases, with 12 bases remaining between them. With regard to this clone: Its specificity is unknown.

V and J are TRBV27 and TRBJ2-7; tentative D call: TRBD2 (5 bases). The sequencing here drew on blood, taken before dendritic cell vaccination. The source is a human donor with glioblastoma. CDR3 bases: TGTGCCAGCAAGCTTGCGGGTACCTACGAGCAGTACTTC. Its protein product is CASKLAGTYEQYF.